The entry that follows covers one T cell receptor (beta chain) sequence. Its antigen is currently unknown. This entry is derived from a study of cytomegalovirus exposure and HLA in healthy donors. Use of 60 Vbeta and 13 Jbeta primers characterized the PCR. The assay was immunoSEQ multiplex PCR, and TCRdb's table has in-frame clones only and misses some. Found here are about 100,000 clones, 82% of them singletons; the top ten hold roughly 2.6%. Germline assignment: CDR1 GTSNPN and CDR2 SVGIG (reference sequence). The germline V and J ends were trimmed by 0 bases and 6 bases, with 8 bases remaining between them. The CDR3 totals 13 residues. Study-wide points: Several V segments, TRBV6-2 and TRBV6-3 among them, could not be told apart and were dropped.

Sequencing was done on a sample of PBMCs. This sequence joins TRBV30 and TRBJ2-2, with D perhaps TRBD2 (7 bases). The sequence came from a man in his thirties or forties in good health and CMV-seropositive. CDR3 amino acids: CAWSVGGAGELFF. The CDR3 nucleotides are TGTGCCTGGAGTGTAGGGGGGGCCGGGGAGCTGTTTTTT.